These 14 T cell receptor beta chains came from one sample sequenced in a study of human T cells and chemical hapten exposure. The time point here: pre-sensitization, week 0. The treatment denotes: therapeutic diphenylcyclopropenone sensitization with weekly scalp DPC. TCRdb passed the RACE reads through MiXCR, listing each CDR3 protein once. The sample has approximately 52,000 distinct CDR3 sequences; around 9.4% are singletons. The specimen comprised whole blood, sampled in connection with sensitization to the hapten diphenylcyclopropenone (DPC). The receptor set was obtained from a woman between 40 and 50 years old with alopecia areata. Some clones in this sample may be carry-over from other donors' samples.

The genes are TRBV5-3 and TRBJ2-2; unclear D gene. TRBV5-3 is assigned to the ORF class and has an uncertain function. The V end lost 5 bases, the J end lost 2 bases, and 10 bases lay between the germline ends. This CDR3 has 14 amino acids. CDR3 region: CARSSRFNTGELFF. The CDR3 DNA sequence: TGTGCCAGAAGTTCCAGGTTCAACACCGGGGAGCTGTTTTTT.

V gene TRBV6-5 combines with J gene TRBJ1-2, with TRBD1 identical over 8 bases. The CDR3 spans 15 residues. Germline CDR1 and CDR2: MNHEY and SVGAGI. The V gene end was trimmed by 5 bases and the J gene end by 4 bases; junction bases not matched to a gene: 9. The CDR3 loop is CASSTRTGRAYGYTF. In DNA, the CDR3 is TGTGCCAGCAGTACCCGGACAGGGCGGGCCTATGGCTACACCTTC.

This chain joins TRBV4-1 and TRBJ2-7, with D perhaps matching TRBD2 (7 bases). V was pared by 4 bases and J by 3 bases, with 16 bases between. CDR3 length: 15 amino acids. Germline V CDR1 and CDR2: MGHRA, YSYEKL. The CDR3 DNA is TGCGCCAGCAGCCGCCCTACAGGGAGGGTCTACGAGCAGTACTTC. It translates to CASSRPTGRVYEQYF.

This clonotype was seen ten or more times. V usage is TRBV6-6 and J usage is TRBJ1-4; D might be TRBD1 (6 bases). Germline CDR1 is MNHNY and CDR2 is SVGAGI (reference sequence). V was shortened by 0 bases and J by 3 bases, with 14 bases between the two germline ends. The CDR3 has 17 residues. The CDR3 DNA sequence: TGTGCCAGCAGTTACTCCCTCGCCGGGGGCCCTAATGAAAAACTGTTTTTT. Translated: CASSYSLAGGPNEKLFF.

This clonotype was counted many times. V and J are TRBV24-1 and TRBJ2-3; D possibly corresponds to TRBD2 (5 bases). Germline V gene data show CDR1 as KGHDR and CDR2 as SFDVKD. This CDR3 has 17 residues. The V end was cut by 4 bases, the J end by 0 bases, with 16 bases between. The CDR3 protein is CATSDRWTTISTDTQYF. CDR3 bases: TGTGCCACCAGTGACCGCTGGACGACTATAAGCACAGATACGCAGTATTTT.

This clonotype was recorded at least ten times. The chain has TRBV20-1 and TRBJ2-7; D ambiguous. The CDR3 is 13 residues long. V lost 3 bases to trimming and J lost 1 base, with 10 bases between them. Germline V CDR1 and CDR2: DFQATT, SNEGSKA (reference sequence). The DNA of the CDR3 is TGCAGTGCTAGTGGGGTCAGGTCCTACGAGCAGTACTTC. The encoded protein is CSASGVRSYEQYF.

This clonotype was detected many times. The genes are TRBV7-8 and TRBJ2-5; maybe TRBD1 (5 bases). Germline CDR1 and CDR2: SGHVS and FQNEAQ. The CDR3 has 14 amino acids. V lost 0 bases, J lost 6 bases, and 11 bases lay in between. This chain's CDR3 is CASSLAGQGKTQYF. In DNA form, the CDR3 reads TGTGCCAGCAGCTTAGCAGGGCAGGGAAAGACCCAGTACTTC.

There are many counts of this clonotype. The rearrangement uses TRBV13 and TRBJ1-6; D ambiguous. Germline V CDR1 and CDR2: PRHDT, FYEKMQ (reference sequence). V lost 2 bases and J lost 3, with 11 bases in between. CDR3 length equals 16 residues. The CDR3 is CASSLTQINYNSPLHF. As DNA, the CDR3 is TGTGCCAGCAGCTTAACACAGATAAACTATAATTCACCCCTCCACTTT.

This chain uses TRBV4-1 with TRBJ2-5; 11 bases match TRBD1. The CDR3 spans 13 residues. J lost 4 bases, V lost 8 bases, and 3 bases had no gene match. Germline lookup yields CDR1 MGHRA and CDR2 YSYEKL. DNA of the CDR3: TGCGCCAGCGCGGACAGGGGGCGAGAGACCCAGTACTTC. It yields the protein CASADRGRETQYF.

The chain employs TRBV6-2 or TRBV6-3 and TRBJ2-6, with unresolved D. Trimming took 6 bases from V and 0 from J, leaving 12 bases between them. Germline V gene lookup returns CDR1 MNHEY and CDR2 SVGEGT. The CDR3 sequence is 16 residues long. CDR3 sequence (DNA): TGTGCCAGCAGCGGACCAGCCCTCTCTGGGGCCAACGTCCTGACTTTC. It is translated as CASSGPALSGANVLTF.

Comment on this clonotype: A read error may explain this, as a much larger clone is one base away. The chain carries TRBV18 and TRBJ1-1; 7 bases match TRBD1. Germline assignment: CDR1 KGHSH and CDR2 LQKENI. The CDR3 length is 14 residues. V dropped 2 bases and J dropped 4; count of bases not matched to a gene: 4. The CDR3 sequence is CASSPNSGGTEAFF. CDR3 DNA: TGTGCCAGCTCACCAAATTCAGGGGGCACTGAAGCTTTCTTT.

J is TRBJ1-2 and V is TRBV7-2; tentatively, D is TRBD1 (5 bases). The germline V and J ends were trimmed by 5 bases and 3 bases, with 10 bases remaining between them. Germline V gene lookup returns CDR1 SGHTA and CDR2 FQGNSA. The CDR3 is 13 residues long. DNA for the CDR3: TGTGCCAGCAGCCGCACCAGGGACTATGGCTACACCTTC. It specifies CASSRTRDYGYTF.

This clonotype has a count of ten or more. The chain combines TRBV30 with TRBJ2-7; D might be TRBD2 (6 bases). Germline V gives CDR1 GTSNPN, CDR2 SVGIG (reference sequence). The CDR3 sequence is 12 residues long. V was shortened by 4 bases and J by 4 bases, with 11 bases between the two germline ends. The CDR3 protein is CAWTLSGYEQYF. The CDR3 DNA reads TGTGCCTGGACCCTTAGCGGTTACGAGCAGTACTTC.

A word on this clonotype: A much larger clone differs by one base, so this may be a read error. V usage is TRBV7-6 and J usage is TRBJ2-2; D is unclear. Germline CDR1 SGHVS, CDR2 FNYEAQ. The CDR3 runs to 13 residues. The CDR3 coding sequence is TGTGTCAGCAGCTTAAGTCCTACCGGGGAGCTGTTTTTT. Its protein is CVSSLSPTGELFF.